A selection of T cell receptor beta chains follows, all from one sample in a study of shared clonotypes between healthy human individuals. The table came from immunoSEQ multiplex PCR; TCRdb's copy has only in-frame clones and leaves some out. Seen here are over 2,000,000 clones, just over 90% observed once, and the top ten hold about 1.7%. Material for sequencing was naive CD8+ T cells from PBMCs. These receptors were obtained from a man aged 18 to 30 in good health. Some clones in this sample may be carry-over from other donors' samples. The CDR3 runs from the conserved cysteine through the conserved F or W. A D gene is named only where the DNA matches it firmly. The size field is filled for only some rows; it gives once, few, many or a size class.

d_gene,v_gene,j_gene,abundance,CDR3nt,CDR3aa
-,TRBV6-5,TRBJ2-3,-,TGTGCCAGCAGTTACCTGGGGGCAGATACGCAGTATTTT,CASSYLGADTQYF
-,TRBV7-2,TRBJ2-3,-,TGTGCCAGCAGTGTGGACAGAGAGGGGCTGGGAGATACGCAGTATTTT,CASSVDREGLGDTQYF
-,TRBV28,TRBJ2-5,-,TGTGCCAGCAGTGATGACAGCGCCTCAAGCTCAGAGACCCAGTACTTC,CASSDDSASSSETQYF
TRBD1,TRBV9,TRBJ2-7,-,TGTGCCAGCAGCGTAGGGGGCAGGGGGTCAACCGAGCAGTACTTC,CASSVGGRGSTEQYF
-,TRBV7-2,TRBJ2-3,-,TGTGCCAGCAGCTTAGGTTCGTGGGTATCAGGGGATACGCAGTATTTT,CASSLGSWVSGDTQYF
TRBD2,TRBV14,TRBJ2-3,-,TGTGCCAGCAGCCAAGATAGCGGGAGCACAGATACGCAGTATTTT,CASSQDSGSTDTQYF
-,TRBV4-1,TRBJ2-1,-,TGCGCCAGCAGCCAGTCTGCTGAGCAGTTCTTC,CASSQSAEQFF
-,TRBV7-9,TRBJ2-3,-,TGTGCCAGCAGCTTAACGGGAGTTATGACAGATACGCAGTATTTT,CASSLTGVMTDTQYF
-,TRBV19,TRBJ2-7,-,TGTGCCAGTAAGGGAGACGGTTCCTCCTACGAGCAGTACTTC,CASKGDGSSYEQYF
-,TRBV28,TRBJ2-5,-,TGTGCCATCGTGGACCGGGGGACCCAGTACTTC,CAIVDRGTQYF
-,TRBV6-1,TRBJ2-5,-,TGTGCCAGCACCCAAGGGGCGTGGAGAGAGACCCAGTACTTC,CASTQGAWRETQYF
-,TRBV19,TRBJ2-6,-,TGTGCCAGTAGTATGAGCCTCTCTGGGGCCAACGTCCTGACTTTC,CASSMSLSGANVLTF
-,TRBV27,TRBJ2-7,-,TGTGCCAGCAGTTTATGGGGCGGACGCTACGAGCAGTACTTC,CASSLWGGRYEQYF
-,TRBV6-6,TRBJ1-2,-,TGTGCCAGCAGTTACATGCGGGGGACCGGCTATGGCTACACCTTC,CASSYMRGTGYGYTF
TRBD1,TRBV27,TRBJ1-5,-,TGTGCCAGCAGTTCCCGGGACAGGGTGTCTAAGCAGCCCCAGCATTTT,CASSSRDRVSKQPQHF
-,TRBV7-9,TRBJ2-6,-,TGTGCCAGCAGCTTACCAGGGGACGGTGGGGCCAACGTCCTGACTTTC,CASSLPGDGGANVLTF
TRBD1,TRBV4-1,TRBJ1-2,few,TGCGCCAGCAGCCAAGATTTGGGACAGACTGGCTACACCTTC,CASSQDLGQTGYTF
-,TRBV29-1,TRBJ1-2,-,TGCAGCGTTCGCGCTAACTATGGCTACACCTTC,CSVRANYGYTF
-,TRBV7-3,TRBJ2-3,-,TGTGCCAGCAGCCAGAGGACTCCAACAGATACGCAGTATTTT,CASSQRTPTDTQYF
TRBD1,TRBV4-3,TRBJ2-1,-,TGCGCCAGCAGGGCGGACAGGGGGAGATACAATGAGCAGTTCTTC,CASRADRGRYNEQFF
-,TRBV4-1,TRBJ2-1,-,TGCGCCAGCAGCCAAGGCATGGCCTACAATGAGCAGTTCTTC,CASSQGMAYNEQFF
-,TRBV7-8,TRBJ2-1,-,TGTGCCAGCAGCTTAGCTAGCAGTAATGAGCAGTTCTTC,CASSLASSNEQFF
-,TRBV21-1,TRBJ2-5,-,TGTGCCAGCAGCAGCCGGACCCACCAAGAGACCCAGTACTTC,CASSSRTHQETQYF
-,TRBV6-1,TRBJ2-1,-,TGTGCCAGCAGTGAAACCCCAGGTGGAGTGTACAATGAGCAGTTCTTC,CASSETPGGVYNEQFF
-,TRBV30,TRBJ2-7,-,TGTGCCTGGAGTGCCACCGGGACACCGAGCTCCTACGAGCAGTACTTC,CAWSATGTPSSYEQYF
TRBD2,TRBV27,TRBJ2-5,-,TGTGCCAGCAGTTTATCGAAACTAGCGGGAGCGGCGGAGACCCAGTACTTC,CASSLSKLAGAAETQYF
TRBD2,TRBV11-2,TRBJ2-1,-,TGTGCCAGCAGCCCCCCCGGGACTAGCGCCTACAATGAGCAGTTCTTC,CASSPPGTSAYNEQFF
TRBD1,TRBV13,TRBJ1-1,-,TGTGCCAGCAGTCCACAGGGGTCGGGAGTAACTGAAGCTTTCTTT,CASSPQGSGVTEAFF